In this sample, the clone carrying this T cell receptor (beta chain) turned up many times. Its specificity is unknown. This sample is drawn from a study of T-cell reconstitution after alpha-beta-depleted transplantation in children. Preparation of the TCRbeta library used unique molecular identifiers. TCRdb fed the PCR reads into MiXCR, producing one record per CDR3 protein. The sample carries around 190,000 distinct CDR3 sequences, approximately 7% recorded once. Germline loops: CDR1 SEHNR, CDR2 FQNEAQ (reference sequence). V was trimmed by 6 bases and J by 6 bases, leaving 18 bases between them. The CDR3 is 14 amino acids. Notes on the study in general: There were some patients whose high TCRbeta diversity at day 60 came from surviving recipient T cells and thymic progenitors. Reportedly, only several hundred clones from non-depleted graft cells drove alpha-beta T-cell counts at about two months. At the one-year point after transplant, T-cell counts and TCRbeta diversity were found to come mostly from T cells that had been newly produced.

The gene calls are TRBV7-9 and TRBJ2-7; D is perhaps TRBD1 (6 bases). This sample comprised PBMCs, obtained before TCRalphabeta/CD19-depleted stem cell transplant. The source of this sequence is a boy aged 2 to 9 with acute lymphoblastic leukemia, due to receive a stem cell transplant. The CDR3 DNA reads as TGTGCCAGCAGAGCTATCAGGGGCGCGGGCGAGCAGTACTTC. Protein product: CASRAIRGAGEQYF.